Listed below are T cell receptor beta chains from one sample, sequenced in a study of blood T cell repertoires in COVID-19. Assay: immunoSEQ multiplex PCR; the TCRdb copy retains only in-frame clones and omits some. Of about 40,000 clones listed, over 75% are singletons. Sequenced input: peripheral blood. Source of these receptors: a human donor in a cohort sampled during active COVID-19. CDR3s leave out the opening cysteine and the closing phenylalanine or tryptophan. Fields, in order: V gene, J gene, CDR3 protein.

TRBV2	TRBJ1-3	ASSGGTAEGRNTIY
TRBV6-5	TRBJ2-1	ASRGLSGYNEQF
TRBV3-1/TRBV3-2	TRBJ2-5	ASSSRGGYLETQY
TRBV28	TRBJ2-1	ASSLSWTGSSYNEQF
TRBV7-7	TRBJ2-1	ASSWGLAGGNNEQF
TRBV13	TRBJ1-1	ASSLAGLTEAF
TRBV27	TRBJ1-4	ASSLPGQGREKLF
TRBV19	TRBJ2-5	ASSERVQETQY
TRBV24-1	TRBJ1-6	ATSDERGSPLH
TRBV15	TRBJ1-2	ATSRPRGNYGYT
TRBV10-2	TRBJ2-1	ASSASSGAYNEQF
TRBV18	TRBJ1-6	ASSGTGGSNSPLH
TRBV11-2	TRBJ2-2	ASSSPPRGAHANTGELF